This is a list of T cell receptor beta chains from one sample in a study of cytotoxic CD8 clonotypes in ibrutinib-treated CLL. Only in-frame clones appear in the TCRdb table, and some are missing; sequencing was by immunoSEQ multiplex PCR. The sample records about 310,000 clones, around four fifths being singletons. This specimen consisted of PBMCs, obtained before ibrutinib treatment. The origin of the receptors is a human donor with chronic lymphocytic leukemia. CDR3s include the opening cysteine and the closing phenylalanine or tryptophan. The order of the fields is clone size, J gene, D gene, V gene, CDR3 protein, CDR3 DNA. A D gene is named only where the DNA matches it firmly. Only some rows state a clone size, as once, few, many or a class for expanded clones.

clone size: NA; J gene: TRBJ1-4; D gene: TRBD1; V gene: TRBV7-6; CDR3 protein: CASSLEGQGLFF; CDR3 DNA: TGTGCCAGCAGCCTCGAGGGACAGGGGCTGTTTTTT
clone size: NA; J gene: TRBJ2-3; D gene: NA; V gene: TRBV19; CDR3 protein: CASSIQLATHTDTQYF; CDR3 DNA: TGTGCCAGTAGTATACAACTAGCAACTCACACAGATACGCAGTATTTT
clone size: NA; J gene: TRBJ2-7; D gene: NA; V gene: TRBV11-2; CDR3 protein: CASSQISGSYEQYF; CDR3 DNA: TGTGCCAGCAGCCAAATAAGCGGCTCCTACGAGCAGTACTTC
clone size: NA; J gene: TRBJ1-5; D gene: NA; V gene: TRBV6-5; CDR3 protein: CASSYEGSQPQHF; CDR3 DNA: TGTGCCAGCAGTTACGAGGGAAGTCAGCCCCAGCATTTT
clone size: NA; J gene: TRBJ1-2; D gene: NA; V gene: TRBV27; CDR3 protein: CASSLPGRGYTF; CDR3 DNA: TGTGCCAGCAGTCTCCCAGGTAGAGGCTACACCTTC
clone size: NA; J gene: TRBJ2-7; D gene: TRBD2; V gene: TRBV29-1; CDR3 protein: CSATLAGEYEQYF; CDR3 DNA: TGCAGCGCTACCTTAGCGGGAGAGTACGAGCAGTACTTC
clone size: NA; J gene: TRBJ2-2; D gene: NA; V gene: TRBV5-1; CDR3 protein: CASSEGLPNTGELFF; CDR3 DNA: TGCGCCAGCAGCGAAGGACTACCGAACACCGGGGAGCTGTTTTTT
clone size: NA; J gene: TRBJ2-2; D gene: TRBD2; V gene: TRBV4-2; CDR3 protein: CASSQASGIVGELFF; CDR3 DNA: TGTGCCAGCAGCCAAGCTAGCGGGATAGTCGGGGAGCTGTTTTTT
clone size: NA; J gene: TRBJ2-1; D gene: NA; V gene: TRBV13; CDR3 protein: CASSLEGIEQFF; CDR3 DNA: TGTGCCAGCAGCTTAGAGGGAATCGAGCAGTTCTTC
clone size: NA; J gene: TRBJ2-1; D gene: NA; V gene: TRBV4-1; CDR3 protein: CASSQAFNEQFF; CDR3 DNA: TGCGCCAGCAGCCAAGCGTTCAATGAGCAGTTCTTC
clone size: NA; J gene: TRBJ2-5; D gene: TRBD2; V gene: TRBV19; CDR3 protein: CASPSSGTETQYF; CDR3 DNA: TGTGCCAGCCCCTCTAGCGGGACAGAGACCCAGTACTTC
clone size: NA; J gene: TRBJ2-7; D gene: NA; V gene: TRBV27; CDR3 protein: CASRRQVHSYEQYF; CDR3 DNA: TGTGCCAGCAGGCGACAGGTCCACTCCTACGAGCAGTACTTC
clone size: NA; J gene: TRBJ1-2; D gene: NA; V gene: TRBV9; CDR3 protein: CASSVDGGHYGYTF; CDR3 DNA: TGTGCCAGCAGCGTAGACGGGGGGCACTATGGCTACACCTTC
clone size: NA; J gene: TRBJ1-1; D gene: NA; V gene: TRBV27; CDR3 protein: CASSLRQPEYTEAFF; CDR3 DNA: TGTGCCAGCAGTTTACGGCAGCCGGAGTACACTGAAGCTTTCTTT
clone size: few; J gene: TRBJ1-2; D gene: TRBD1; V gene: TRBV27; CDR3 protein: CASSWDRGYGYTF; CDR3 DNA: TGTGCCAGCAGTTGGGACAGGGGATATGGCTACACCTTC
clone size: few; J gene: TRBJ2-1; D gene: TRBD1; V gene: TRBV11-2; CDR3 protein: CASSRYGTGPYNEQFF; CDR3 DNA: TGTGCCAGCAGCCGATACGGGACAGGGCCCTACAATGAGCAGTTCTTC
clone size: NA; J gene: TRBJ2-1; D gene: NA; V gene: TRBV19; CDR3 protein: CASSITRRDNEQFF; CDR3 DNA: TGTGCCAGTAGTATAACTCGGCGGGACAATGAGCAGTTCTTC
clone size: NA; J gene: TRBJ2-3; D gene: TRBD2; V gene: TRBV7-6; CDR3 protein: CASSLSAGGVTDTQYF; CDR3 DNA: TGTGCCAGCAGCTTATCGGCGGGAGGCGTAACAGATACGCAGTATTTT
clone size: NA; J gene: TRBJ2-7; D gene: TRBD1; V gene: TRBV9; CDR3 protein: CASSLTGASDGEQYF; CDR3 DNA: TGTGCCAGCAGCCTCACAGGGGCCTCGGACGGGGAGCAGTACTTC
clone size: NA; J gene: TRBJ2-3; D gene: NA; V gene: TRBV9; CDR3 protein: CASSAQTEDTQYF; CDR3 DNA: TGTGCCAGCAGCGCCCAGACGGAAGATACGCAGTATTTT
clone size: NA; J gene: TRBJ2-4; D gene: NA; V gene: TRBV18; CDR3 protein: CASSPPVLAKNIQYF; CDR3 DNA: TGTGCCAGCTCACCTCCAGTACTAGCCAAAAACATTCAGTACTTC
clone size: NA; J gene: TRBJ2-5; D gene: NA; V gene: TRBV19; CDR3 protein: CASSIWPPEAVQETQYF; CDR3 DNA: TGTGCCAGTAGTATATGGCCCCCCGAGGCGGTACAAGAGACCCAGTACTTC
clone size: NA; J gene: TRBJ2-7; D gene: NA; V gene: TRBV4-1; CDR3 protein: CASSQGVFYEQYF; CDR3 DNA: TGCGCCAGCAGCCAAGGGGTCTTCTACGAGCAGTACTTC
clone size: NA; J gene: TRBJ1-2; D gene: TRBD1; V gene: TRBV7-6; CDR3 protein: CASSLLGQGYGYTF; CDR3 DNA: TGTGCCAGCAGCTTACTGGGACAGGGCTATGGCTACACCTTC
clone size: NA; J gene: TRBJ2-7; D gene: TRBD2; V gene: TRBV27; CDR3 protein: CASSLSTSGRAEQYF; CDR3 DNA: TGTGCCAGCAGTTTATCGACGAGCGGGAGGGCCGAGCAGTACTTC
clone size: few; J gene: TRBJ2-7; D gene: TRBD1; V gene: TRBV5-1; CDR3 protein: CASSLGQGAYEQYF; CDR3 DNA: TGCGCCAGCAGCTTGGGACAGGGGGCCTACGAGCAGTACTTC
clone size: NA; J gene: TRBJ2-2; D gene: TRBD2; V gene: TRBV5-6; CDR3 protein: CASSGGTSGLNTGELFF; CDR3 DNA: TGTGCCAGCAGCGGAGGGACTAGCGGGTTGAACACCGGGGAGCTGTTTTTT
clone size: NA; J gene: TRBJ2-7; D gene: NA; V gene: TRBV5-1; CDR3 protein: CASSFEGSTREQYF; CDR3 DNA: TGCGCCAGCAGCTTCGAGGGGTCTACGCGCGAGCAGTACTTC
clone size: NA; J gene: TRBJ2-7; D gene: TRBD1; V gene: TRBV18; CDR3 protein: CASSPGQDEQYF; CDR3 DNA: TGTGCCAGCTCACCTGGACAGGACGAGCAGTACTTC